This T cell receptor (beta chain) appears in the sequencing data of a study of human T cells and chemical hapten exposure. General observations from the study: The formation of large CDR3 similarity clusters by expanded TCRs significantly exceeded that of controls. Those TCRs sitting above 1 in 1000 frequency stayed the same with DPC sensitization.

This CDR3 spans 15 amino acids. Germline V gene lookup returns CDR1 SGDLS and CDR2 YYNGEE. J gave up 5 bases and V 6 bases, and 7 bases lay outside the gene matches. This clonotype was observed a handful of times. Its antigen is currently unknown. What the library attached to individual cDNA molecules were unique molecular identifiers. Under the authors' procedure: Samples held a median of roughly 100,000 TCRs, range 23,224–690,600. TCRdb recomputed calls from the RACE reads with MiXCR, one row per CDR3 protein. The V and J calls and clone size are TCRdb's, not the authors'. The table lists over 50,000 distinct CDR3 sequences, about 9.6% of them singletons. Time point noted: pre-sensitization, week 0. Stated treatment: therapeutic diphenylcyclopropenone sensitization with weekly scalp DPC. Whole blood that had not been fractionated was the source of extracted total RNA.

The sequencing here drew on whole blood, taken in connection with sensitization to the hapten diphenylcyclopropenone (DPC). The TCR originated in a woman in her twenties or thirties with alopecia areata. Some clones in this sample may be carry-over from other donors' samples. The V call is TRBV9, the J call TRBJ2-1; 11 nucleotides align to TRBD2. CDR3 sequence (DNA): TGTGCCAGCACCCTACTAGCGGGGGCCGACAATGAGCAGTTCTTC. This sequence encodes CASTLLAGADNEQFF.